This TCR beta chain is from a study of blood T cell repertoires in COVID-19. Study-level information: Specimens from acute and convalescent COVID-19 originated in the United States, Italy and Spain. The cDNA or gDNA used as material had been derived from T cells, B-cell-depleted T cells, or PBMCs.

Participant-reported clinical history was the basis for cohort assignment. This CDR3 has 14 amino acids. J gave up 2 bases and V 2 bases, and 2 bases lay outside the gene matches. Germline V gene lookup returns CDR1 SGDLS and CDR2 YYNGEE. As handled by the study authors: From reference gene primer amplification, estimates of nucleated cell counts were derived. Repertoires were generated with immunoSEQ multiplex PCR, while TCRdb's copy carries only in-frame clones and drops some. The V and J calls and the clone size are those of that table, but D and trimming were determined from the DNA. The sample holds 260,000 or so clones; approximately 90% are singletons and the top ten take just over 2.5%.

The TCR originated in a woman aged 25 to 39 with acute COVID-19. The V gene is TRBV9, the J gene TRBJ2-5; TRBD1 agrees at 8 bases. The specimen sequenced was PBMCs or T cells enriched from blood (not recorded which). CDR3 in amino acids: CASSVTGVQETQYF. The CDR3 DNA reads as TGTGCCAGCAGCGTGACAGGGGTTCAAGAGACCCAGTACTTC.